What follows are 27 T cell receptor beta chains derived from one specimen sequenced in a study of vaccination effects on CD4 cells after COVID-19. Sequencing followed a ViraFEST assay step that expanded antigen-specific CD4+ T cells with viral peptide pools. Following 10 days of culture, CD4+ T cells were isolated. Two-dose BNT162b2 or mRNA-1273 vaccination was given to participants. These receptors have no identified antigens. The assay was immunoSEQ multiplex PCR, and TCRdb's table has in-frame clones only and misses some. Among around 81,000 clones listed, roughly 73% were seen once. This specimen was CD4+ T cells from PBMCs cultured with HCoV-OC43 spike peptides, taken after COVID-19 vaccination. Subset reported: HCoV-OC43 spike overlapping peptide pool stimulation. The receptors were sampled from a human donor who received a COVID-19 vaccine.

The chain has TRBV5-1 and TRBJ1-3; D is ambiguous. This CDR3 is built from 13 residues. Germline V gene data show CDR1 as SGHRS and CDR2 as YFSETQ. V dropped 6 bases and J dropped 2 bases, with 9 bases sitting between them. CDR3 coding DNA: TGCGCCAGCAACCTCGGACCTGGAAACACCATATATTTT. Protein sequence: CASNLGPGNTIYF.

The CDR3 loop is CASSEVVETDTQYF. The CDR3 DNA sequence: TGTGCCAGCAGTGAAGTGGTAGAAACAGATACGCAGTATTTT. The gene calls are TRBV2 and TRBJ2-3; D not certain. This CDR3 contains 14 residues. V lost 1 base to trimming and J lost 3 bases, with 8 bases between them. Germline V gene sequence: CDR1 SNHLY, CDR2 FYNNEI.

CDR3 DNA sequence: TGTGCCAGCAGTGGCGAGTACACAGATACGCAGTATTTT. Its protein is CASSGEYTDTQYF. V is TRBV2 and J is TRBJ2-3, with D unresolved. The CDR3 runs 13 residues. Between the trimmed V and J ends, which lost 4 bases and 2 bases, there was a span of 7 bases. Germline V CDR1 and CDR2: SNHLY, FYNNEI.

The chain links TRBV6-6 to TRBJ2-2; D assignment may be TRBD1 or TRBD2 (6 bases each). Germline V gene sequence: CDR1 MNHNY, CDR2 SVGAGI (reference sequence). The CDR3 has 15 residues. The CDR3 reads CAAIRGVTNTGELFF. Written as DNA, the CDR3 is TGTGCTGCCATTAGGGGGGTAACGAACACCGGGGAGCTGTTTTTT.

This rearrangement joins TRBV6-6 to TRBJ1-2; D remains ambiguous. CDR3 length equals 14 residues. Germline lookup yields CDR1 MNHNY and CDR2 SVGAGI (reference sequence). V lost 3 bases, J lost 2 bases, and 10 bases lay in between. The CDR3 region has the DNA TGTGCCAGCAGTTATGCAGGATCCAACTATGGCTACACCTTC. Its translation is CASSYAGSNYGYTF.

This chain uses TRBV2 with TRBJ1-2, with 7 nucleotides matching TRBD1. V dropped 9 bases and J dropped 3; count of bases not matched to a gene: 7. The CDR3 runs 13 residues. Germline CDR1 is SNHLY and CDR2 is FYNNEI. The CDR3 reads CASYTGAYYGYTF. CDR3 DNA sequence: TGTGCCAGTTACACAGGGGCGTACTATGGCTACACCTTC.

This clone showed up just once. The CDR3 region has the DNA TGTGCCAGCAGCCAAGGTAGCGGGGGGGCCGGCGATGAGCAGTTCTTC. Its protein is CASSQGSGGAGDEQFF. The J gene is TRBJ2-1, the V gene TRBV3-1 (or the pseudogene TRBV3-2); 11 bases align to TRBD2. After removal of 1 base from V and 8 bases from J, the junction contained 7 bases not matched to a gene. CDR1 and CDR2 from the germline V gene are LGHDT and YNNKEL (reference sequence). CDR3 length equals 16 residues.

The chain has TRBV7-2 and TRBJ2-7, with 9 positions matching TRBD1. The CDR3 spans 15 residues. V shed 1 base, J shed 0 bases, and the junction held 1 base outside the gene matches. CDR1 and CDR2 from the germline V gene are SGHTA and FQGNSA. In nucleotides, the CDR3 is TGTGCCAGCAGCTTAGTGACAGGGGGCTCCTACGAGCAGTACGTC. It is translated as CASSLVTGGSYEQYV.

This chain uses TRBV25-1 with TRBJ2-4; D remains ambiguous. The V gene's germline CDR1 is MGHDK and CDR2 SYGVNS. This CDR3 contains 13 residues. Trimming took 3 bases from V and 3 from J, leaving 6 bases between them. The CDR3 protein is CASSDGYKNIQYF. CDR3 sequence (DNA): TGTGCCAGCAGTGATGGATACAAAAACATTCAGTACTTC.

This clone has only a few counts. The CDR3 loop is CASKMAGKETQYF. The CDR3 DNA reads TGTGCCAGCAAAATGGCAGGAAAAGAGACCCAGTACTTC. The rearrangement links TRBV7-9 to TRBJ2-5; D remains unclear. The CDR3 extends over 13 amino acids. V gave up 7 bases and J gave up 3 bases, with 12 bases separating them. Germline V gene lookup returns CDR1 SEHNR and CDR2 FQNEAQ (reference sequence).

The chain links TRBV6-2 or TRBV6-3 to TRBJ1-6; D is unclear. This CDR3 has 15 amino acids. CDR1 and CDR2 from the germline V gene are MNHEY and SVGEGT. V was pared by 2 bases and J by 6 bases, with 11 bases between. The DNA of the CDR3 is TGTGCCAGCAGTTACGTAGCTGGCAGTAATTCACCCCTCCACTTT. Amino acids: CASSYVAGSNSPLHF.

This clone was seen only a few times. The chain joins TRBV7-8 to TRBJ1-2, with D hard to call. This CDR3 is 17 amino acids long. The germline V gene has CDR1 SGHVS and CDR2 FQNEAQ. The V gene lost 3 bases and the J gene lost 0 bases, with 17 bases spanning the gap. CDR3 bases: TGTGCCAGCAGCTTGGTCGTCCTACAAGGACCTAACTATGGCTACACCTTC. Encoded protein: CASSLVVLQGPNYGYTF.

The chain recombines TRBV7-2 with TRBJ1-2; the match to TRBD1 covers 9 bases. The germline CDR1 and CDR2 sequences are SGHTA and FQGNSA. The junction had 8 bases not matched to a gene; V was cut back by 5 bases and J by 7 bases. This CDR3 region has 14 residues. Here the CDR3 reads CASSLEDRGSGYTF. The CDR3 DNA reads TGTGCCAGCAGCCTAGAGGACAGGGGATCTGGCTACACCTTC.

This chain connects TRBV5-6 to TRBJ1-1; D is uncertain. The germline V and J ends were trimmed by 4 bases and 0 bases, with 13 bases remaining between them. This CDR3 has 15 amino acids. Germline CDR1 is SGHDT and CDR2 is YYEEEE. The CDR3 spells CASSLRRRLNTEAFF. For the CDR3, the DNA is TGTGCCAGCAGCCTTAGAAGAAGACTGAACACTGAAGCTTTCTTT.

Written as DNA, the CDR3 is TGTGCCAGCAGCGTAGATGAGGATCAGCCCCAGCATTTT. This sequence encodes CASSVDEDQPQHF. The chain carries TRBV9 and TRBJ1-5, with no clear D. This CDR3 has 13 amino acids. From germline, CDR1 is SGDLS and CDR2 YYNGEE. The ends were cut back, 0 bases at V and 5 bases at J, with 6 bases in the middle.

The J gene is TRBJ2-1, the V gene TRBV3-1 (or the pseudogene TRBV3-2); 10 bases line up with TRBD2. This CDR3 has 16 amino acids. J lost 6 bases, V lost 1 base, and 6 bases had no gene match. From germline, CDR1 is LGHDT and CDR2 YNNKEL (reference sequence). The CDR3 nucleotides read TGTGCCAGCAGCCAAGGTATGGTAGCGGGAGGCAATGAGCAGTTCTTC. Translated, it gives CASSQGMVAGGNEQFF.

This chain connects TRBV9 to TRBJ2-3; the D is unclear. The ends were cut back, 4 bases at V and 0 bases at J, with 9 bases in the middle. There are 14 residues in the CDR3. Germline V gives CDR1 SGDLS, CDR2 YYNGEE. CDR3: CASSPFGSTDTQYF. The DNA for the CDR3 is TGTGCCAGCAGCCCTTTCGGTAGCACAGATACGCAGTATTTT. Drawing the rest from reference TRBV9 and TRBJ2-3, the complete variable domain is DSGVTQTPKHLITATGQRVTLRCSPRSGDLSVYWYQQSLDQGLQFLIQYYNGEERAKGNILERFSAQQFPDLHSELNLSSLELGDSALYFCASSPFGSTDTQYFGPGTRLTVL.

This chain joins TRBV11-2 and TRBJ1-2; D remains ambiguous. V shed 2 bases and J shed 3 bases, with 10 bases lying between them. Germline-derived CDR1 and CDR2 are SGHAT and FQNNGV. This CDR3 is 14 amino acids long. The CDR3 region has the DNA TGTGCCAGCAGCTTACGAGTCAACGACTATGGCTACACCTTC. Its protein product is CASSLRVNDYGYTF.

The chain carries TRBV7-2 and TRBJ2-7; D may match TRBD1 or TRBD2 (5 bases each). The CDR3 runs 14 residues. Germline CDR1 reads SGHTA; CDR2 reads FQGNSA. V shed 3 bases and J shed 1 base, with 10 bases lying between them. DNA of the CDR3: TGTGCCAGCAGCTTGGGACCTTATTCCTACGAGCAGTACGTC. This codes for CASSLGPYSYEQYV.

The genes are TRBV6-1 and TRBJ2-2; 8 nucleotides match TRBD1. Germline V gives CDR1 MNHNS, CDR2 SASEGT. Trimming at V came to 3 bases and at J to 6 bases, leaving 0 bases not matched to a gene. This CDR3 spans 13 amino acids. As DNA, the CDR3 is TGTGCCAGCAGTGAGGACAGGGCCGGGGAGCTGTTTTTT. Translating gives CASSEDRAGELFF.

The CDR3 DNA reads as TGTGCCAGTAGTGGGGACCTGGGGCCCTTGGAGACCCAGTACTTC. Its translation is CASSGDLGPLETQYF. V is TRBV19 and J is TRBJ2-5, with D possibly called TRBD1 or TRBD2 (5 bases each). This CDR3 spans 15 amino acids. Germline assignment: CDR1 LNHDA and CDR2 SQIVND (reference sequence). The V end was cut by 5 bases, the J end by 5 bases, with 18 bases between.

This chain links TRBV7-2 with TRBJ1-4, with D maybe TRBD1 (5 bases). V was clipped by 0 bases and J by 8 bases, with 25 bases between them. The CDR3 spans 19 residues. Germline V gene sequence: CDR1 SGHTA, CDR2 FQGNSA. The CDR3 region is CASSLAGGVFAGWEEKLFF. The CDR3 DNA reads TGTGCCAGCAGCTTAGCGGGAGGCGTATTTGCAGGGTGGGAGGAAAAACTGTTTTTT. The full variable domain, its missing parts supplied by reference TRBV7-2 and TRBJ1-4, is GAGVSQSPSNKVTEKGKDVELRCDPISGHTALYWYRQSLGQGLEFLIYFQGNSAPDKSGLPSDRFSAERTGGSVSTLTIQRTQQEDSAVYLCASSLAGGVFAGWEEKLFFGSGTQLSVL.

This clone has more than one count but fewer than ten. The chain recombines TRBV2 with TRBJ2-5, with 9 positions matching TRBD2. V was pared by 8 bases and J by 7 bases, with 5 bases of the junction left unmatched. The CDR3 is 12 residues long. CDR1 SNHLY and CDR2 FYNNEI come from the germline V gene. In nucleotides, the CDR3 is TGTGCCAGCCAGACTAGCGGAGCGACCCAGTACTTC. Protein sequence: CASQTSGATQYF.

The chain employs TRBV25-1 and TRBJ1-2; D is unclear. The CDR3 sequence is 13 residues long. With 3 bases removed from V and 7 bases from J, the gap between germline ends came to 12 bases. Per the germline V gene, CDR1 is MGHDK and CDR2 is SYGVNS. This CDR3 reads CASSDQQFSGYTF. DNA of the CDR3: TGTGCCAGCAGTGACCAACAGTTTTCTGGCTACACCTTC.

This chain links TRBV6-5 with TRBJ2-6, with D uncertain. The V gene's germline CDR1 is MNHEY and CDR2 SVGAGI. CDR3 size: 15 residues. The V gene lost 6 bases and the J gene lost 2 bases, with 11 bases spanning the gap. In nucleotides, the CDR3 is TGTGCCAGCAGCCGCGTACCAACTGGGGCCAACGTCCTGACTTTC. It yields the protein CASSRVPTGANVLTF.

This clone was found a few times. The chain combines TRBV6-2 or TRBV6-3 with TRBJ1-5, with 9 bases that match TRBD1. Germline CDR1 and CDR2: MNHEY and SVGEGT. The CDR3 has 18 residues. V gave up 0 bases and J gave up 5 bases; unmatched junction bases: 11. The DNA of the CDR3 is TGTGCCAGCAGTTACTCGCGACAGGGGGGCCCTATTTATCAGCCCCAGCATTTT. The encoded protein is CASSYSRQGGPIYQPQHF.

The chain links TRBV10-3 to TRBJ2-1; D is perhaps TRBD2 (7 bases). Trimming took 4 bases from V and 5 from J, leaving 18 bases between them. This CDR3 is 16 amino acids long. In germline, CDR1 is ENHRY, CDR2 SYGVKD. The CDR3 sequence: CAISAGGQGVDNEQFF. Here the CDR3 DNA reads TGTGCCATCAGTGCGGGGGGACAAGGGGTAGACAATGAGCAGTTCTTC.